Following are 26 T cell receptor beta chains from one sample sequenced in a study of post-analysis software for immune sequencing data. TCR beta cDNA libraries had unique molecular identifiers. TCRdb called the PCR reads again in MiXCR, with one record for every CDR3 protein. The sample contains a few hundred thousand distinct CDR3 sequences, around a third of which appear only once. Study results and caveats: Higher frequency in patients than in controls was seen for five TRBV segments, with TRBV5-6, TRBV5-1 and TRBV20-1 among them.

These receptors have no identified antigens. The sample taken for sequencing was blood. These receptors originate from a girl between 10 and 17 years old with multiple sclerosis.

This chain's CDR3 is CASRFRGRTEAFF. The CDR3, as DNA: TGTGCCAGCAGGTTTAGGGGGCGGACTGAAGCTTTCTTT. The J gene is TRBJ1-1, the V gene TRBV6-6, with 7 bases aligning to TRBD1. CDR1 is MNHNY, CDR2 SVGAGI, per germline (reference sequence). The CDR3 is made up of 13 amino acids. V was pared by 6 bases and J by 5 bases, with 6 bases of the junction left unmatched.

This clonotype was picked up a small number of times. The chain uses TRBV25-1 and TRBJ1-5, with D hard to call. Trimming removed 2 bases from V and 3 bases from J, with 8 bases in between. Germline V gene lookup returns CDR1 MGHDK and CDR2 SYGVNS. This CDR3 contains 14 residues. CDR3 amino acids: CASSEGVHNQPQHF. CDR3 nucleotides: TGTGCCAGCAGTGAAGGCGTCCACAATCAGCCCCAGCATTTT.

In this sample, this clonotype turned up a few times. The CDR3 bases are TGTGCCAGCAGTTTTGCGGACGGCTACTCTGGAAACACCATATATTTT. This translates into CASSFADGYSGNTIYF. This sequence joins TRBV12-3 or TRBV12-4 and TRBJ1-3; D remains unclear. This CDR3 comprises 16 residues. V was trimmed by 3 bases and J by 0 bases, leaving 12 bases between them.

Only a few counts were recorded for this clonotype. The chain has TRBV6-5 and TRBJ2-5, with 8 bases identical to TRBD1. The CDR3 runs 15 residues. V shed 3 bases, J shed 7 bases, and the junction held 10 bases outside the gene matches. CDR1 is MNHEY and CDR2 is SVGAGI in the germline V gene. This CDR3 is CASSYSGRGQVTQYF. CDR3 DNA: TGTGCCAGCAGTTATTCGGGCAGGGGGCAGGTGACCCAGTACTTC.

The chain links TRBV11-2 to TRBJ1-6, with 7 bases matching TRBD1. V lost 5 bases to trimming and J lost 7 bases; unmatched junction nucleotides: 8. CDR1 and CDR2 (germline): SGHAT, FQNNGV. This CDR3 is built from 15 residues. CDR3 residues: CASSPSGTANSPLHF. The CDR3, as DNA: TGTGCCAGCAGCCCCTCCGGGACAGCGAATTCACCCCTCCACTTT.

This clonotype showed up just a few times. The chain carries TRBV6-2 or TRBV6-3 and TRBJ2-7; 8 bases are shared with TRBD1. Germline loops: CDR1 MNHEY, CDR2 SVGEGT. The CDR3 is made up of 15 amino acids. V trimming: 5 bases; J trimming: 0 bases; junction bases outside the gene matches: 6. CDR3 in amino acids: CASSRQGLHSYEQYF. In nucleotides, the CDR3 is TGTGCCAGCAGTAGACAGGGGCTCCACTCCTACGAGCAGTACTTC.

The chain is built from TRBV10-3 and TRBJ1-1, with D possibly being TRBD1 (5 bases). V lost 6 bases, J lost 1 base, and 15 bases lay in between. The CDR3 runs 15 residues. Per the germline V gene, CDR1 is ENHRY and CDR2 is SYGVKD. The CDR3, as DNA: TGTGCCATCAGAGGGCAAGGGGACTGGAACACTGAAGCTTTCTTT. Translation: CAIRGQGDWNTEAFF.

The chain is built from TRBV3-1 and TRBJ2-1, with 9 bases fitting TRBD2. The CDR3 consists of 15 residues. With 4 bases clipped from V and 4 bases from J, the junction kept 5 bases outside the gene matches. CDR1 and CDR2 from the germline V gene are LGHDT and YNNKEL (reference sequence). CDR3: CASSREAGGYNEQFF. The CDR3 nucleotides are TGTGCCAGCAGCCGCGAAGCGGGGGGATACAATGAGCAGTTCTTC.

The V gene is TRBV5-1, the J gene TRBJ1-2; no reliable D call. V lost 2 bases and J 4 bases, leaving 9 bases between the germline ends. Germline CDR1 and CDR2: SGHRS and YFSETQ. The CDR3 is 13 amino acids. In nucleotides, the CDR3 is TGCGCCAGCAGCTTTGATCAGAGCTATGGCTACACCTTC. It yields the protein CASSFDQSYGYTF.

The table lists this clonotype with a few counts. V and J are TRBV2 and TRBJ2-1, with TRBD2 identical over 14 bases. Germline CDR1 and CDR2: SNHLY and FYNNEI. The CDR3 consists of 13 residues. The V gene end was trimmed by 6 bases and the J gene end by 14 bases; junction bases not matched to a gene: 6. For the CDR3, the DNA is TGTGCCAGCAGGGGGACTAGCGGGGGAGCTAAGTTCTTC. Amino acid sequence: CASRGTSGGAKFF.

With regard to this clonotype: At one boundary the junction diverges from the germline segment, which might be a read error. V gene TRBV7-2 combines with J gene TRBJ2-7; TRBD1 aligns across 7 bases. The DNA matches TRBJ2-5 better at its end, which makes the J call doubtful. Germline CDR1 SGHTA, CDR2 FQGNSA. This CDR3 is 14 amino acids long. The CDR3 DNA sequence: TGTGCCGGCAGCTTAGTGGGGACAGCCGAGACCCAGTACTTC. Its translation is CAGSLVGTAETQYF.

Only a few counts were recorded for this clonotype. J is TRBJ2-7 and V is TRBV25-1; 9 bases agree with TRBD1. Trimming took 4 bases from V and 0 from J; bases not matched to a gene: 4. The CDR3 is made up of 15 amino acids. Per the germline V gene, CDR1 is MGHDK and CDR2 is SYGVNS. In DNA, the CDR3 is TGTGCCAGCAGTGGGCGGACAGGGGTCTCCTACGAGCAGTACTTC. This gives the protein CASSGRTGVSYEQYF.

This clonotype turned up a few times. The chain combines TRBV7-3 with TRBJ1-1; D is ambiguous. This CDR3 comprises 13 residues. Germline-derived CDR1 and CDR2 are SGHTA and FQGTGA. V shed 5 bases and J shed 0 bases, with 7 bases lying between them. CDR3 coding DNA: TGTGCCAGCAGCGCACAGCTGAACACTGAAGCTTTCTTT. It specifies CASSAQLNTEAFF.

This sequence joins TRBV20-1 and TRBJ2-4; the match to TRBD2 covers 10 bases. Germline lookup yields CDR1 DFQATT and CDR2 SNEGSKA (reference sequence). The CDR3 spans 17 residues. V trimming: 4 bases; J trimming: 0 bases; junction bases outside the gene matches: 9. In nucleotides, the CDR3 is TGCAGTGCTAATGACCCAGCGGGGGGGGTAGCCAAAAACATTCAGTACTTC. It specifies CSANDPAGGVAKNIQYF.

This clonotype was seen more than once but under ten times. This chain connects TRBV15 to TRBJ2-3; tentatively, D is TRBD2 (5 bases). Between the trimmed V and J ends, which lost 1 base and 6 bases, there was a span of 14 bases. This CDR3 has 15 residues. Germline V gives CDR1 LNHNV, CDR2 YYDKDF (reference sequence). The CDR3 nucleotides read TGTGCCACCAGCAGAGGGCAGAGGGCAACGGATACGCAGTATTTT. It yields the protein CATSRGQRATDTQYF.

This clonotype was counted between two and nine times. The V gene is TRBV7-9, the J gene TRBJ1-2; the D gene is possibly TRBD1 (5 bases). V was clipped by 1 base and J by 2 bases, with 8 bases between them. The CDR3 runs 14 residues. Germline V gene data show CDR1 as SEHNR and CDR2 as FQNEAQ (reference sequence). The CDR3 DNA follows: TGTGCCAGCAGCTTAGAGACAGCCAACTATGGCTACACCTTC. Protein: CASSLETANYGYTF.

This clonotype has a handful of counts. The chain has TRBV6-2 or TRBV6-3 and TRBJ2-7; 10 nucleotides align to TRBD1. V gave up 7 bases and J gave up 3 bases; unmatched junction bases: 6. CDR3 length equals 14 residues. CDR1 is MNHEY and CDR2 is SVGEGT in the germline V gene. This chain's CDR3 is CASTSGQGIYEQYF. The CDR3 region has the DNA TGTGCCAGCACCTCGGGACAGGGGATCTACGAGCAGTACTTC.

The sample holds a few counts of this clonotype. The chain joins TRBV5-1 to TRBJ2-3; 9 bases fit TRBD2. Germline V gene sequence: CDR1 SGHRS, CDR2 YFSETQ. The CDR3 runs to 16 residues. V lost 5 bases to trimming and J lost 4 bases; unmatched junction nucleotides: 11. Here the CDR3 DNA reads TGCGCCAGCAGAGGAAGCGGGGGGCTCCCTGCAGATACGCAGTATTTT. Translating gives CASRGSGGLPADTQYF.

The chain links TRBV7-6 to TRBJ2-5; the match to TRBD2 covers 11 bases. V lost 6 bases and J lost 4; bases outside the gene matches: 10. The CDR3 is 16 amino acids. Germline CDR1 and CDR2: SGHVS and FNYEAQ. CDR3 sequence reads: CASSSRLAGLGETQYF. For the CDR3, the DNA is TGTGCCAGCAGTTCCAGACTAGCGGGGCTAGGAGAGACCCAGTACTTC.

The chain joins TRBV7-2 to TRBJ1-5; tentative D call: TRBD1 (5 bases). The CDR3 spans 14 residues. Germline CDR1 is SGHTA and CDR2 is FQGNSA. V shed 7 bases and J shed 2 bases, with 12 bases lying between them. The CDR3 region is CASNPWGGNQPQHF. The CDR3 nucleotides read TGTGCCAGCAACCCATGGGGCGGCAATCAGCCCCAGCATTTT.

This chain links TRBV27 with TRBJ1-5; maybe TRBD1 (5 bases). Per germline, CDR1 MNHEY and CDR2 SMNVEV (reference sequence). Trimming left V 4 bases short and J 3 bases short, with 10 bases between. This CDR3 region has 14 residues. The CDR3 bases are TGTGCCAGCAGTTCAACAGGATTCAATCAGCCCCAGCATTTT. Amino acids: CASSSTGFNQPQHF.

This clonotype was picked up many times. The rearrangement links TRBV7-2 to TRBJ2-5, with 8 bases lining up with TRBD1. Germline assignment: CDR1 SGHTA and CDR2 FQGNSA. Germline trimming cut 3 bases from V and 5 bases from J; bases unmatched to any gene: 8. The CDR3 loop spans 15 amino acids. The CDR3, as DNA: TGTGCCAGCAGCTTTCAGGGGGCGACAGGGGAGACCCAGTACTTC. Its protein product is CASSFQGATGETQYF.

This clonotype appeared many times. The chain uses TRBV5-6 and TRBJ2-3; D call uncertain. Germline CDR1 SGHDT, CDR2 YYEEEE. V shed 4 bases and J shed 7 bases, with 16 bases lying between them. The CDR3 sequence is 14 residues long. The CDR3 DNA reads as TGTGCCAGCAGCCTAGGATTGGCGCGTCATACGCAGTATTTT. Protein sequence: CASSLGLARHTQYF.

Notes on this clonotype: A much larger clone lies a single base off, so this may be a read error. V is TRBV4-1 and J is TRBJ2-4; the D call may be TRBD1 or TRBD2 (6 bases each). Trimming removed 7 bases from V and 9 bases from J, with 16 bases in between. CDR3 length: 13 residues. Germline values: CDR1 MGHRA, CDR2 YSYEKL. The CDR3 here is CASMGGPETIQYF. CDR3 DNA: TGCGCCAGCATGGGGGGCCCCGAAACCATTCAGTACTTC.

The chain has TRBV9 and TRBJ2-1; D gene unclear. The V end was cut by 2 bases, the J end by 10 bases, with 13 bases between. Germline values: CDR1 SGDLS, CDR2 YYNGEE. The CDR3 covers 13 residues. Written as DNA, the CDR3 is TGTGCCAGCAGCGTCGAAGATGTAGGAGAGCAGTTCTTC. This encodes CASSVEDVGEQFF.

The chain couples TRBV5-1 to TRBJ1-4; TRBD1 agrees at 7 bases. The CDR3 has 14 amino acids. The germline CDR1 and CDR2 sequences are SGHRS and YFSETQ. The V segment lost 4 bases and the J segment 4 bases; nucleotides outside the gene matches: 4. This CDR3 reads CASSMGQRNEKLFF. CDR3 DNA: TGCGCCAGCAGCATGGGACAGCGTAATGAAAAACTGTTTTTT.